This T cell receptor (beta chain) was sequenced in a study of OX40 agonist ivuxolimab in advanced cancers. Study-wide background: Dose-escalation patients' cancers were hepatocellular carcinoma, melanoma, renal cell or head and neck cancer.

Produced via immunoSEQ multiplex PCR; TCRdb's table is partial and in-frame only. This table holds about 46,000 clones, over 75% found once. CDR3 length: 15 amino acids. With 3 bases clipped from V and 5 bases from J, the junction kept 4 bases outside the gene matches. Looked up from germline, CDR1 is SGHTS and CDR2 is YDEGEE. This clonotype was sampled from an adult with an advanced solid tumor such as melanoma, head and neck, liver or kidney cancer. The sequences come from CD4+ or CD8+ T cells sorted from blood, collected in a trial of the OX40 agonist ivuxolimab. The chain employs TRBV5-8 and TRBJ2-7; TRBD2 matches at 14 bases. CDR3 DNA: TGTGCCAGCAGCTATGGGACTAGCGGGAGTGACGAGCAGTACTTC. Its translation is CASSYGTSGSDEQYF.